These 22 T cell receptor beta chains share one sample of origin, sequenced in a study of T cells in Graves' hyperthyroidism and ophthalmopathy. Template material for amplifying TCR beta CDR3 regions consisted of RNA transcripts. A first-round RT-PCR of the TCR CDR3 used the HTBI primer set. TCRdb re-derived calls from the multiplex PCR reads in MiXCR, one entry per CDR3 protein. The sample holds 500,000 to 550,000 distinct CDR3 sequences, around 20% seen once. Sequences were obtained from blood. Source of these receptors: a man aged 18 to 30 with Graves' hyperthyroidism.

The table lists this clonotype with a few counts. The V gene is TRBV4-1, the J gene TRBJ2-7, with 8 bases identical to TRBD1. The CDR3 extends over 14 amino acids. Germline trimming cut 4 bases from V and 6 bases from J; bases unmatched to any gene: 8. Germline V gene lookup returns CDR1 MGHRA and CDR2 YSYEKL. The CDR3 protein is CASSPQTGVAEQYF. In DNA form, the CDR3 reads TGCGCCAGCAGCCCTCAGACAGGGGTGGCCGAGCAGTACTTC.

This clonotype was found many times. The gene calls are TRBV12-3 or TRBV12-4 and TRBJ2-7; D may be TRBD1 or TRBD2 (5 bases each). Trimming stripped 8 bases from V and 6 bases from J, with 14 bases between. This CDR3 is built from 12 residues. The CDR3 DNA follows: TGTGCCAGCCACCGAGGGGCGGGCGAGCAGTACTTC. Translation gives CASHRGAGEQYF.

This clonotype was observed many times. CDR3: CASSLYRGPKNIQYF. The DNA of the CDR3 is TGTGCCAGCAGTTTATACAGGGGTCCCAAAAACATTCAGTACTTC. The chain is built from TRBV12-3 or TRBV12-4 and TRBJ2-4; 7 bases fit TRBD1. This CDR3 spans 15 amino acids. With V trimmed by 2 bases and J by 2 bases, 3 bases remained unmatched.

J is TRBJ1-2 and V is TRBV12-3 or TRBV12-4; no firm D call. This CDR3 is built from 12 residues. Trimming shortened V by 5 bases and J by 8 bases, and 12 bases separated the two germline ends. The CDR3 protein is CASSPRAHGYTF. CDR3 sequence (DNA): TGTGCCAGCAGTCCACGGGCGCACGGCTACACCTTC.

This clonotype appeared many times. This chain uses TRBV6-5 with TRBJ2-2; 7 bases agree with TRBD1. This CDR3 has 15 amino acids. Germline trimming cut 7 bases from V and 3 bases from J; bases unmatched to any gene: 8. The germline V gene has CDR1 MNHEY and CDR2 SVGAGI. CDR3 loop: CASNIKGADTGELFF. The CDR3, as DNA: TGTGCCAGCAATATAAAGGGGGCCGACACCGGGGAGCTGTTTTTT.

Ten or more counts support this clonotype. The rearrangement links TRBV11-2 to TRBJ1-2, with TRBD1 matching over 9 bases. The ends lost 4 bases at V and 7 bases at J; junction bases unmatched: 13. Germline V gene lookup returns CDR1 SGHAT and CDR2 FQNNGV. This CDR3 spans 16 amino acids. DNA of the CDR3: TGTGCCAGCAGCTCCGGCCAGGGACAGGGTGAAGTTGGCTACACCTTC. It specifies CASSSGQGQGEVGYTF.

The rearrangement uses TRBV29-1 and TRBJ1-5; D is unresolved. The CDR3 runs 13 residues. Looked up from germline, CDR1 is SQVTM and CDR2 is ANQGSEA. Between the trimmed V and J ends, which lost 4 bases and 5 bases, there was a span of 12 bases. Here the CDR3 DNA reads TGCAGCGTTGTGTCGGATCGCGATCAGCCCCAGCATTTT. Translation gives CSVVSDRDQPQHF.

This clonotype appeared many times. The chain uses TRBV7-8 and TRBJ2-4; 12 nucleotides line up with TRBD2. Germline CDR1 reads SGHVS; CDR2 reads FQNEAQ. The length of the CDR3 is 20 residues. The V gene end was trimmed by 0 bases and the J gene end by 3 bases; junction bases not matched to a gene: 12. The CDR3: CASSLARLAGGPQGKNIQYF. Written as DNA, the CDR3 is TGTGCCAGCAGCTTAGCGCGGCTAGCGGGGGGGCCTCAAGGCAAAAACATTCAGTACTTC.

This clonotype was detected many times. This rearrangement joins TRBV19 to TRBJ1-5, with TRBD1 matching 9 bases. The V and J ends lost 3 bases and 4 bases, in that order; junction bases with no gene match: 13. Germline V gene lookup returns CDR1 LNHDA and CDR2 SQIVND (reference sequence). This CDR3 is 18 amino acids long. CDR3 amino acids: CASSIDMGQGPWNQPQHF. The CDR3 coding sequence is TGTGCCAGTAGTATCGATATGGGACAGGGCCCGTGGAATCAGCCCCAGCATTTT.

This clonotype was seen more than once but under ten times. The rearrangement uses TRBV12-5 and TRBJ2-1, with 9 bases aligning to TRBD1. This CDR3 region has 14 residues. V was clipped by 1 base and J by 12 bases; unmatched bases: 7. From germline, CDR1 is LGHNT and CDR2 FRNRAP. As DNA, the CDR3 is TGTGCTAGTGGTTTGGGGGGGACAGGGCGATCGCAGTTCTTC. Translation gives CASGLGGTGRSQFF.

This clonotype was found a few times. The genes are TRBV2 and TRBJ2-7; 10 bases match TRBD1. The J segment lost 9 bases and the V segment lost 3 bases, leaving 11 bases of the junction unmatched. This CDR3 has 15 amino acids. Germline V lookup: CDR1 SNHLY, CDR2 FYNNEI. The CDR3 DNA reads TGTGCCAGCAGTGACGGGGAGACAGGGGGCCCCCCGCAGTACTTC. Translating gives CASSDGETGGPPQYF.

The chain has TRBV6-1 and TRBJ1-1; TRBD1 agrees at 7 bases. The junction had 16 bases not matched to a gene; V was cut back by 0 bases and J by 9 bases. CDR1 is MNHNS and CDR2 is SASEGT in the germline V gene. The CDR3 totals 17 residues. DNA of the CDR3: TGTGCCAGCAGTGAAGCGCTAAGATTACAGGGGACGGCTAAAGCTTTCTTT. It translates to CASSEALRLQGTAKAFF.

In its sample, this clonotype was seen many times. This chain joins TRBV6-5 and TRBJ1-1, with no clear D. The CDR3 consists of 12 residues. Trimming pared 0 bases from V and 8 bases from J, leaving 7 bases between. Germline V gene sequence: CDR1 MNHEY, CDR2 SVGAGI. The CDR3, as DNA: TGTGCCAGCAGTTACTCGGGCAGGGAAGCTTTCTTT. Protein sequence: CASSYSGREAFF.

At least ten counts were recorded for this clonotype. The CDR3 reads CASSESPGRTSYEQYF. The DNA for the CDR3 is TGTGCCAGCAGTGAAAGTCCCGGCCGAACCTCCTACGAGCAGTACTTC. The rearrangement links TRBV2 to TRBJ2-7; D uncertain. The CDR3 extends over 16 amino acids. Trimming removed 2 bases from V and 0 bases from J, with 14 bases in between. Germline CDR1 is SNHLY and CDR2 is FYNNEI.

This clonotype was seen at least ten times. The gene calls are TRBV20-1 and TRBJ1-2; D is ambiguous. The CDR3 covers 14 residues. Trimming took 0 bases from V and 7 from J, leaving 15 bases between them. Germline CDR1 DFQATT, CDR2 SNEGSKA (reference sequence). The CDR3 DNA reads as TGCAGTGCTAGAGATGACCGAGCCCGAGCTGGCTACACCTTC. Protein: CSARDDRARAGYTF.

Concerning this clonotype itself: This could be a read error, since a much larger clone is one nucleotide away. Lacking the conserved final phenylalanine or tryptophan, this CDR3 likely reflects a read error. This sequence joins TRBV5-1 and TRBJ2-2, with D unclear. Germline CDR1 SGHRS, CDR2 YFSETQ. The ends were cut back, 0 bases at V and 5 bases at J, with 11 bases in the middle. There are 15 residues in the CDR3. Here the CDR3 DNA reads TGCGCCAGCAGCTTGGAAAGGGCCGGGACCGGGGAGCTGTTTTTG. Its protein product is CASSLERAGTGELFL.

This clonotype showed up many times. This chain connects TRBV30 to TRBJ1-5, with 9 positions matching TRBD1. Germline CDR1 is GTSNPN and CDR2 is SVGIG (reference sequence). There are 13 residues in the CDR3. J gave up 4 bases and V 3 bases, and 1 base lay outside the gene matches. CDR3 nucleotides: TGTGCCTGGAGGGGACAGGGAAATCAGCCCCAGCATTTT. This translates into CAWRGQGNQPQHF.

Many counts were recorded for this clonotype. The rearrangement uses TRBV20-1 and TRBJ1-1; D possibly corresponds to TRBD1 (5 bases). This CDR3 spans 14 amino acids. Germline values: CDR1 DFQATT, CDR2 SNEGSKA (reference sequence). Trimming left V 3 bases short and J 4 bases short, with 15 bases between. The CDR3 DNA follows: TGCAGTGCTAGGGGGTGGGGGGAGGTCACTGAAGCTTTCTTT. Translation: CSARGWGEVTEAFF.

This clonotype has at least ten counts. CDR3 protein: CASSYSSRFPYEQYF. In DNA, the CDR3 is TGTGCCAGCAGTTACTCGAGCAGGTTCCCCTACGAGCAGTACTTC. The rearrangement joins TRBV6-5 to TRBJ2-7; D remains ambiguous. V was clipped by 0 bases and J by 2 bases, with 11 bases between them. This CDR3 is 15 amino acids long. CDR1 is MNHEY and CDR2 is SVGAGI in the germline V gene.

V gene TRBV6-1 combines with J gene TRBJ1-1; D is undetermined. Germline lookup yields CDR1 MNHNS and CDR2 SASEGT. The germline V and J ends were trimmed by 6 bases and 3 bases, with 11 bases remaining between them. The CDR3 extends over 13 amino acids. The CDR3 bases are TGTGCCAGCAGGCCCCCGGCGGACACTGAAGCTTTCTTT. Protein sequence: CASRPPADTEAFF.

This clonotype was counted ten times or more. V and J are TRBV4-1 and TRBJ2-7, with D perhaps given as TRBD1 or TRBD2 (6 bases each). This CDR3 contains 15 residues. The germline V and J ends were trimmed by 4 bases and 4 bases, with 17 bases remaining between them. The germline gives CDR1 MGHRA, CDR2 YSYEKL. Written as DNA, the CDR3 is TGCGCCAGCAGCCTAACCCCAGGGGCGGGATACGAGCAGTACTTC. Translating it yields CASSLTPGAGYEQYF.

This clonotype was recorded many times. This sequence joins TRBV6-5 and TRBJ1-5; D is unclear. This CDR3 contains 15 residues. Germline assignment: CDR1 MNHEY and CDR2 SVGAGI. Trimming left V 6 bases short and J 2 bases short, with 14 bases between. CDR3 nucleotides: TGTGCCAGCAGATCCTCCATCGCGGGCAATCAGCCCCAGCATTTT. Its translation is CASRSSIAGNQPQHF.